This is a list of T cell receptor beta chains from one sample in a study of T cell repertoires and HLA-DP antigens. Which antigens these TCRs recognize remains unknown. The protocol was immunoSEQ multiplex PCR, while the TCRdb copy is restricted to in-frame clones and leaves out a portion. The sample consists of roughly 110,000 clones, 90% to 95% of them appearing once. Sequencing used CD4+ T cells from PBMCs. Receptors were obtained from a young woman in good health and CMV-seronegative. The CDR3 runs from the conserved cysteine through the conserved F or W. The D gene is left open where the match is weak. Some rows mark clone size as missing; the rest say once, few, many or name a class of expanded clone.

V gene	J gene	D gene	clone size	CDR3 length	CDR3 DNA	CDR3 protein
TRBV18	TRBJ2-7	TRBD1	.	14	TGTGCCAGCTCACCCGGGACAGGTCCCTACGAGCAGTACTTC	CASSPGTGPYEQYF
TRBV7-8	TRBJ2-7	.	few	16	TGTGCCAGCAGCCTCACCCTAGGGGGGCCCCCTTACGAGCAGTACTTC	CASSLTLGGPPYEQYF
TRBV27	TRBJ1-4	TRBD1	.	17	TGTGCCAGCAGTCCGCAACGTCGGACAGGGTTGGACGAAAAACTGTTTTTT	CASSPQRRTGLDEKLFF
TRBV7-3	TRBJ2-7	TRBD2	.	15	TGTGCCAGCAGCTTAGGTGCGGGAGTGGGCTACGAGCAGTACTTC	CASSLGAGVGYEQYF
TRBV28	TRBJ1-5	.	.	16	TGTGCCAGCACCCTCCCCCTCATGCGGGGCAATCAGCCCCAGCATTTT	CASTLPLMRGNQPQHF
TRBV7-2	TRBJ2-5	.	.	17	TGTGCCAGCAGCTTAGGAGTTTCGGGGGGCGTGGGGAAGACCCAGTACTTC	CASSLGVSGGVGKTQYF
TRBV10-1	TRBJ1-3	TRBD1	.	21	TGCGCCAGCAGCCTCCTTACCGGGACAGCCACCTCTACCCACTCTGGAAACACCATATATTTT	CASSLLTGTATSTHSGNTIYF
TRBV14	TRBJ2-2	.	.	18	TGTGCCAGCAGCCAAGATAGAGGAGACAGGCCGAACACCGGGGAGCTGTTTTTT	CASSQDRGDRPNTGELFF
TRBV7-3	TRBJ2-3	TRBD1	.	15	TGTGCCAGCAGCTTAGGCAGGGGGCGCACAGATACGCAGTATTTT	CASSLGRGRTDTQYF
TRBV9	TRBJ2-1	.	.	13	TGTGCCAGCAGCCCCAGCTCCTACAATGAGCAGTTCTTC	CASSPSSYNEQFF
TRBV5-1	TRBJ2-5	TRBD2	.	15	TGCGCCAGCAGCTCCGGGACTAGCGGGACAGAGACCCAGTACTTC	CASSSGTSGTETQYF
TRBV28	TRBJ2-5	.	.	13	TGTGCCAGCAGTTTGTGGCTTCAAGAGACCCAGTACTTC	CASSLWLQETQYF
TRBV4-2	TRBJ2-5	TRBD2	once	15	TGTGCCAGCAGCCGGACTAGCGGGAATCAAGAGACCCAGTACTTC	CASSRTSGNQETQYF
TRBV7-2	TRBJ2-7	TRBD2	.	15	TGTGCCAGCAGCTTAGTTAGCGGGAGCTCCTACGAGCAGTACTTC	CASSLVSGSSYEQYF
TRBV28	TRBJ1-2	TRBD1	.	15	TGTGCCAGCAGCGCCCGGGACAGCCCTAACTATGGCTACACCTTC	CASSARDSPNYGYTF
TRBV7-2	TRBJ2-5	.	few	13	TGTGCCAGCAGCCCGTCGACAGCGGAGACCCAGTACTTC	CASSPSTAETQYF
TRBV28	TRBJ2-7	.	once	13	TGTGCCACCATAAGGGACGAGCCCTACGAGCAGTACTTC	CATIRDEPYEQYF
TRBV5-6	TRBJ2-2	TRBD1	few	17	TGTGCCAGCAGCCAGACCGACAGGGCCCGGGGCACCGGGGAGCTGTTTTTT	CASSQTDRARGTGELFF
TRBV7-2	TRBJ1-5	.	few	13	TGTGCCAGCAGCTTGACAGTTCCTCAGCCCCAGCATTTT	CASSLTVPQPQHF
TRBV28	TRBJ1-2	.	.	16	TGTGCCAGCAGTTTATGGTCCCCCGGGACATACTATGGCTACACCTTC	CASSLWSPGTYYGYTF
TRBV19	TRBJ2-2	TRBD2	.	15	TGTGCCAGTATCCGACTAGCGGGAAACACCGGGGAGCTGTTTTTT	CASIRLAGNTGELFF
TRBV5-4	TRBJ2-7	.	.	13	TGTGCCAGCAGCGGGGACCCCCGGAACGAGCAGTACTTC	CASSGDPRNEQYF
TRBV12-5	TRBJ2-7	.	.	15	TGTGCTAGTGGTTTGCTCCGTGGGGGACCCTACGAGCAGTACTTC	CASGLLRGGPYEQYF
TRBV10-3	TRBJ2-1	TRBD2	.	17	TGTGCCACCCGGCGGCTAGCGGGAGGGAGCCCCTACAATGAGCAGTTCTTC	CATRRLAGGSPYNEQFF
TRBV7-2	TRBJ2-4	.	.	16	TGTGCCAGCAGCCCCGCCCCACCCCGGGACATAAACATTCAGTACTTC	CASSPAPPRDINIQYF
TRBV19	TRBJ2-1	.	.	13	TGTGCCAGTAGTGCCAGGGTCGCCAATGAGCAGTTCTTC	CASSARVANEQFF
TRBV6-5	TRBJ1-5	.	.	14	TGTGCCAGCAGTTACCTAGGGGGGCACCAGCCCCAGCATTTT	CASSYLGGHQPQHF
TRBV27	TRBJ2-6	.	once	16	TGTGCCAGCAGTTTTCTCGGGAGCTCTGGGGCCAACGTCCTGACTTTC	CASSFLGSSGANVLTF
TRBV2	TRBJ1-4	TRBD1	.	12	TGTGCCAGCAGCGCAGGGGGTGAAAAACTGTTTTTT	CASSAGGEKLFF
TRBV6-5	TRBJ1-1	.	.	14	TGTGCCAGCAGTTACGCGGGATGGAACACTGAAGCTTTCTTT	CASSYAGWNTEAFF
TRBV5-6	TRBJ1-6	.	.	12	TGTGCCAGCAGCTTGCTCGAAAGGCCCCTCCACTTT	CASSLLERPLHF
TRBV6-1	TRBJ1-5	TRBD1	.	15	TGTGCCAGCAGTTCCGGGACAGGGAGCAATCAGCCCCAGCATTTT	CASSSGTGSNQPQHF
TRBV5-5	TRBJ2-7	TRBD1	.	15	TGTGCCAGCAGCCCAAGGCGGGGACAGGAGGTCGAGCAGTACTTC	CASSPRRGQEVEQYF
TRBV28	TRBJ2-1	.	.	16	TGTGCCAGCAGTTCTCGGGGGCGCCCCTCCTACAATGAGCAGTTCTTC	CASSSRGRPSYNEQFF
TRBV18	TRBJ1-1	TRBD1	.	17	TGTGCCAGCTCACCGGACAGGGTAGGAGGGGCGAACACTGAAGCTTTCTTT	CASSPDRVGGANTEAFF
TRBV28	TRBJ2-1	TRBD1	.	15	TGTGCCAGCACCCGGCCGACAGGGGGAGGGGGTGAGCAGTTCTTC	CASTRPTGGGGEQFF
TRBV7-9	TRBJ2-2	.	.	14	TGTGCCAGCAGCTTGAGGCCGAACACCGGGGAGCTGTTTTTT	CASSLRPNTGELFF
TRBV5-1	TRBJ2-2	.	once	16	TGCGCCAGCAGTCCTGACACCTTCACGAACACCGGGGAGCTGTTTTTT	CASSPDTFTNTGELFF
TRBV20-1	TRBJ2-5	.	.	11	TGCAGTGCTAGAGGGGAGAAGACCCAGTACTTC	CSARGEKTQYF
TRBV29-1	TRBJ1-1	.	.	15	TGCAGCGTTGCCGGGGGGAGGGCTGGGAACACTGAAGCTTTCTTT	CSVAGGRAGNTEAFF
TRBV5-1	TRBJ1-5	.	.	14	TGCGCCAGCAGCTTCGAAGGGAGTGATCAGCCCCAGCATTTT	CASSFEGSDQPQHF
TRBV30	TRBJ2-7	.	.	13	TGTGCCTGGAGTGTAAATCGGGCCTACGAGCAGTACTTC	CAWSVNRAYEQYF
TRBV7-8	TRBJ2-6	TRBD1	.	19	TGTGCCAGCAGCTTACGAGCACAGGGGGCGCCCTCTGGGGCCAACGTCCTGACTTTC	CASSLRAQGAPSGANVLTF
TRBV18	TRBJ1-4	.	.	15	TGTGCCAGCTCACCCGTGGGACCTCCAAATGAAAAACTGTTTTTT	CASSPVGPPNEKLFF
TRBV5-1	TRBJ2-3	.	once	15	TGCGCCAGCAGCCTCACGGGGGTGAGCACAGATACGCAGTATTTT	CASSLTGVSTDTQYF
TRBV5-1	TRBJ2-2	.	.	17	TGCGCCAGCAGCTCTGACAGCTCAGACTCCAACACCGGGGAGCTGTTTTTT	CASSSDSSDSNTGELFF
TRBV4-3	TRBJ1-1	.	few	14	TGCGCCAGCAGCCAAAGGGGGGGAAGGACTGAAGCTTTCTTT	CASSQRGGRTEAFF
TRBV6-1	TRBJ2-1	TRBD2	.	16	TGTGCCAGCAGTGATCGGGCGGGAGGGTCCTACAATGAGCAGTTCTTC	CASSDRAGGSYNEQFF
TRBV7-9	TRBJ1-2	.	few	13	TGTGCCAGCAGCTCCGGGACTCACTATGGCTACACCTTC	CASSSGTHYGYTF
TRBV5-1	TRBJ2-2	.	once	16	TGCGCCAGCAGCTTGGTGGGCAGGGGAAACACCGGGGAGCTGTTTTTT	CASSLVGRGNTGELFF
TRBV11-2	TRBJ2-2	.	.	16	TGTGCCAGCAGCTTAGATTCGGCAGGGGAGTTCGGGGAGCTGTTTTTT	CASSLDSAGEFGELFF
TRBV11-2	TRBJ2-1	.	.	15	TGTGCCAGCAGCCCGGGTCCGAGCTCCTACAATGAGCAGTTCTTC	CASSPGPSSYNEQFF
TRBV7-2	TRBJ2-3	.	.	11	TGTGCCAGCAGCTTATCCGTTACGCAGTATTTT	CASSLSVTQYF
TRBV5-5	TRBJ1-2	.	.	13	TGTGCCAGCAGCCCGGACATTAACTATGGCTACACCTTC	CASSPDINYGYTF
TRBV5-1	TRBJ1-2	TRBD1	.	13	TGCGCCAGCAGCTTGGACAGGGGGCCTAGCTACACCTTC	CASSLDRGPSYTF
TRBV21-1	TRBJ1-2	.	.	13	TGTGCCACTACTGGCAGGGCAGGAAATGGCTACACCTTC	CATTGRAGNGYTF
TRBV6-1	TRBJ2-1	.	.	13	TGTGCCAGCAGTGAAGGTCCCAGGCAGTTTTGCTTCTTC	CASSEGPRQFCFF
TRBV4-2	TRBJ2-1	.	.	12	TGTGCCAGCAGCCAAGTTGGGGATGAGCAGTTCTTC	CASSQVGDEQFF
TRBV18	TRBJ2-3	TRBD2	.	16	TGTGCCAGCTCACCAAGCGGACTAGGTAACACAGATACGCAGTATTTT	CASSPSGLGNTDTQYF
TRBV5-1	TRBJ2-7	TRBD1	.	14	TGCGCCAGCACCCCCCGGGGACAGGGCTACGAGCAGTACTTC	CASTPRGQGYEQYF